The 5 T cell receptor beta chains listed next were all sequenced from one sample in a study of post-analysis software for immune sequencing data. Whole-study findings and limits: With TRBV5-6, TRBV5-1 and TRBV20-1 included, about five TRBV segments were more frequent in patients than in controls.

These receptors have no known antigen. Presence of unique molecular identifiers characterized the TCR beta cDNA libraries. From the PCR reads, TCRdb called clonotypes with MiXCR, one entry per CDR3 protein. The sample yields approximately 260,000 distinct CDR3 sequences, 30% to 45% seen once. Source material: blood. The receptors originated from a girl aged 10-17 years with multiple sclerosis.

This clonotype was counted a few times. V and J are TRBV12-3 or TRBV12-4 and TRBJ2-5, with TRBD2 matching 8 bases. With 3 bases clipped from V and 9 bases from J, the junction kept 0 bases outside the gene matches. The CDR3 totals 11 residues. The CDR3 protein is CASSFSGAQYF. CDR3 sequence (DNA): TGTGCCAGCAGTTTTAGCGGGGCCCAGTACTTC.

The rearrangement links TRBV3-1 to TRBJ1-1; D ambiguous. Trimming took off 2 bases at V and 1 base at J, with 8 bases between the two ends. Germline V gene data show CDR1 as LGHDT and CDR2 as YNNKEL (reference sequence). This CDR3 comprises 14 residues. Written as DNA, the CDR3 is TGTGCCAGCAGCCAAAGGCAGGCGAACACTGAAGCTTTCTTT. This codes for CASSQRQANTEAFF.

The chain employs TRBV7-9 and TRBJ2-4; a weak D match, TRBD2 (6 bases). The DNA matches TRBJ2-5 better at its end, which makes the J call doubtful. The germline V gene encodes CDR1 SEHNR and CDR2 FQNEAQ (reference sequence). The CDR3 loop spans 15 amino acids. The CDR3 DNA sequence: TGTGCCAGCAGCTCCGGGGATCATGGGGGGAAGACCCAGTACTTC. Translation gives CASSSGDHGGKTQYF.

Comment on this clonotype: A much larger clonotype is one base distant, so this may be a read error. The rearrangement links TRBV7-2 to TRBJ2-1; D uncertain. Per germline, CDR1 SGHTA and CDR2 FQGNSA. This CDR3 is 16 amino acids long. In DNA, the CDR3 is TGTGCCAGCAGCTTAGAATACAAGGGTCCCTACAATGGGCAGTTCTTC. The encoded protein is CASSLEYKGPYNGQFF.

Only a few counts were recorded for this clonotype. This may stem from a read error, because a much larger clone lies one nucleotide away. The V call is TRBV29-1, the J call TRBJ2-7; 10 nucleotides align to TRBD2. The CDR3 is made up of 16 amino acids. After removal of 0 bases from V and 7 bases from J, the junction contained 12 bases not matched to a gene. Germline assignment: CDR1 SQVTM and CDR2 ANQGSEA. The CDR3 protein is CSVEDFGRTSGNEQYF. The DNA for the CDR3 is TGCAGCGTTGAAGATTTCGGGAGGACTAGCGGCAATGAGCAGTACTTC.